The 32 T cell receptor beta chains below come from one sample, sequenced in a study of cytomegalovirus exposure and HLA in healthy donors. Both 60 Vbeta primers and 13 Jbeta primers went into the PCR. Data came from immunoSEQ multiplex PCR; TCRdb stores just in-frame clones and leaves some out. The repertoire holds 60,000 to 70,000 clones, around 80% seen once, with around 6.3% in the top ten. The source material was PBMCs. The receptors come from a man over 45 in good health and CMV-seronegative.

The rearrangement joins TRBV25-1 to TRBJ2-5, with D uncertain. Per germline, CDR1 MGHDK and CDR2 SYGVNS. This CDR3 contains 13 residues. Trimming took off 7 bases at V and 5 bases at J, with 14 bases between the two ends. The CDR3 loop is CASNRRSVETQYF. The CDR3 nucleotides read TGTGCCAGCAACCGGCGGTCGGTTGAGACCCAGTACTTC.

The chain carries TRBV14 and TRBJ2-7; 14 nucleotides line up with TRBD2. Germline CDR1 and CDR2: SGHDN and FVKESK. Losses at the gene ends were 1 base for V and 8 bases for J; bases not matched to a gene: 7. The CDR3 has 16 amino acids. The CDR3, as DNA: TGTGCCAGCAGCCAAGCGGGACTAGCGGGAGCGTTGAAGCAGTACTTC. Amino acids: CASSQAGLAGALKQYF.

The chain links TRBV7-9 to TRBJ1-1, with D possibly TRBD1 on 6 matching bases. The germline V gene has CDR1 SEHNR and CDR2 FQNEAQ (reference sequence). The ends were cut back, 4 bases at V and 1 base at J, with 13 bases in the middle. CDR3 length: 15 amino acids. CDR3 residues: CASSYWDKANTEAFF. CDR3 in DNA: TGTGCCAGCAGCTACTGGGACAAGGCGAACACTGAAGCTTTCTTT.

This clone was detected only a few times. The chain is built from TRBV6-1 and TRBJ1-5; 7 bases are shared with TRBD1. The junction had 9 bases not matched to a gene; V was cut back by 5 bases and J by 11 bases. The CDR3 totals 13 residues. The germline V gene encodes CDR1 MNHNS and CDR2 SASEGT. In DNA form, the CDR3 reads TGTGCCAGCAGTTTTACAGGGGCGGGGTCCCAGCATTTT. It yields the protein CASSFTGAGSQHF.

V and J are TRBV27 and TRBJ2-5; 7 positions agree with TRBD1. The V and J ends lost 4 bases and 4 bases, in that order; junction bases with no gene match: 9. Looked up from germline, CDR1 is MNHEY and CDR2 is SMNVEV (reference sequence). This CDR3 spans 15 amino acids. CDR3 residues: CASSSLSRGTETQYF. The CDR3 bases are TGTGCCAGCAGTTCATTAAGCAGGGGGACAGAGACCCAGTACTTC.

V gene TRBV15 combines with J gene TRBJ1-2; 8 bases align to TRBD1. The V gene end was trimmed by 4 bases and the J gene end by 5 bases; junction bases not matched to a gene: 18. The CDR3 has 18 residues. The germline V gene encodes CDR1 LNHNV and CDR2 YYDKDF (reference sequence). The CDR3 nucleotides read TGTGCCACCAGCAAGAGGTGGCAGGGGGCTAAATTAAGATATGGCTACACCTTC. Protein product: CATSKRWQGAKLRYGYTF.

The chain has TRBV4-1 and TRBJ1-4; D is uncertain. Trimming shortened V by 8 bases and J by 4 bases, and 17 bases separated the two germline ends. CDR1 and CDR2 from the germline V gene are MGHRA and YSYEKL. The CDR3 extends over 15 amino acids. The CDR3 sequence: CASGAARSNNEKLFF. In nucleotides, the CDR3 is TGCGCCAGCGGAGCGGCCAGATCAAATAATGAAAAACTGTTTTTT.

The rearrangement uses TRBV6-6 and TRBJ1-2; weak D call: TRBD1 (6 bases). Trimming cost V 5 bases and J 6 bases, with 13 bases left between them. Germline CDR1 MNHNY, CDR2 SVGAGI (reference sequence). The CDR3 has 13 residues. The CDR3 reads CASSTHSGDGYTF. The CDR3 DNA reads TGTGCCAGCAGTACTCATTCAGGGGATGGCTACACCTTC.

The chain joins TRBV5-8 to TRBJ1-5; TRBD1 matches at 11 bases. V was pared by 4 bases and J by 5 bases, with 5 bases of the junction left unmatched. Germline V CDR1 and CDR2: SGHTS, YDEGEE. This CDR3 has 15 amino acids. For the CDR3, the DNA is TGTGCCAGCAGCGTCCGGGACAGGGGGTATCAGCCCCAGCATTTT. Translating it yields CASSVRDRGYQPQHF.

This clone was detected only once. The chain links TRBV4-2 to TRBJ1-1; D is unclear. The CDR3 loop spans 15 amino acids. The germline gives CDR1 LGHNA, CDR2 YNFKEQ. V was trimmed by 0 bases and J by 1 base, leaving 9 bases between them. CDR3: CASSQDRRENTEAFF. DNA of the CDR3: TGTGCCAGCAGCCAAGATAGGCGGGAGAACACTGAAGCTTTCTTT.

The chain combines TRBV30 with TRBJ2-1, with D perhaps matching TRBD1 (6 bases). CDR1 and CDR2 (germline): GTSNPN, SVGIG (reference sequence). The CDR3 runs 13 residues. The V gene lost 7 bases and the J gene lost 5 bases, with 15 bases spanning the gap. The CDR3 sequence: CALTGRAHNEQFF. In DNA form, the CDR3 reads TGTGCCTTGACAGGTCGGGCCCACAATGAGCAGTTCTTC.

The V gene is TRBV4-3, the J gene TRBJ2-1, with TRBD1 matching over 10 bases. This CDR3 is 14 amino acids long. J was trimmed by 5 bases and V by 4 bases; bases with no gene match: 2. The germline V gene has CDR1 LGHNA and CDR2 YSLEER. The chain's CDR3 is CASSRGTGDNEQFF. The CDR3 coding sequence is TGCGCCAGCAGCCGAGGGACAGGGGACAATGAGCAGTTCTTC.

This clone occurred a few times. The V gene is TRBV9, the J gene TRBJ2-2; 9 bases agree with TRBD1. Per the germline V gene, CDR1 is SGDLS and CDR2 is YYNGEE. The CDR3 totals 16 residues. V dropped 3 bases and J dropped 6; count of bases not matched to a gene: 9. DNA of the CDR3: TGTGCCAGCAGCGCTACCGGGACAGGGAGGTCCGGGGAGCTGTTTTTT. It translates to CASSATGTGRSGELFF.

The chain employs TRBV10-1 and TRBJ2-3, with D uncertain. Germline assignment: CDR1 WNHNN and CDR2 SYGVQD (reference sequence). V lost 4 bases, J lost 6 bases, and 14 bases lay in between. The CDR3 has 14 residues. The CDR3 DNA reads TGCGCCAGCAGTGGGCCCCTAGTTGCCGATACGCAGTATTTT. Encoded protein: CASSGPLVADTQYF.

The J gene is TRBJ1-1, the V gene TRBV6-5, with D unclear. The V and J ends lost 6 bases and 1 base respectively, with 15 bases between them. The CDR3 runs to 15 residues. In germline, CDR1 is MNHEY, CDR2 SVGAGI. CDR3 sequence: CASSRLPTRNTEAFF. The CDR3 bases are TGTGCCAGCAGCCGACTTCCGACCCGGAACACTGAAGCTTTCTTT.

The rearrangement links TRBV5-1 to TRBJ1-2; 7 bases are shared with TRBD1. V was pared by 4 bases and J by 3 bases, with 6 bases of the junction left unmatched. There are 14 residues in the CDR3. Germline V gene data show CDR1 as SGHRS and CDR2 as YFSETQ. The CDR3 protein is CASSPAGTDYGYTF. The CDR3 region has the DNA TGCGCCAGCAGCCCCGCAGGGACAGACTATGGCTACACCTTC.

The gene calls are TRBV5-1 and TRBJ2-7, with D possibly being TRBD2 (5 bases). In germline, CDR1 is SGHRS, CDR2 YFSETQ. The CDR3 consists of 13 residues. V dropped 0 bases and J dropped 2 bases, with 6 bases sitting between them. In DNA, the CDR3 is TGCGCCAGCAGCTTGGACGGGACCTACGAGCAGTACTTC. Protein sequence: CASSLDGTYEQYF.

The chain combines TRBV12-5 with TRBJ1-1; 10 bases align to TRBD1. Germline CDR1 is LGHNT and CDR2 is FRNRAP. V gave up 0 bases and J gave up 1 base; unmatched junction bases: 5. This CDR3 has 17 residues. The CDR3 DNA reads TGTGCTAGTGGTTTGGTGGTGGGACAGGGGAGGAACACTGAAGCTTTCTTT. This gives the protein CASGLVVGQGRNTEAFF.

The CDR3 nucleotides are TGTGCCTGGATAGACAGGGGGGCTGGGGCCAACGTCCTGACTTTC. Residues: CAWIDRGAGANVLTF. The chain links TRBV30 to TRBJ2-6; 9 nucleotides align to TRBD1. The germline V gene encodes CDR1 GTSNPN and CDR2 SVGIG (reference sequence). This CDR3 has 15 amino acids. J gave up 2 bases and V 4 bases, and 3 bases lay outside the gene matches.

This clone was recorded a few times. This chain joins TRBV2 and TRBJ1-5; D is perhaps TRBD1 (5 bases). This CDR3 comprises 11 residues. V shed 6 bases and J shed 6 bases, with 6 bases lying between them. Germline V gives CDR1 SNHLY, CDR2 FYNNEI. This chain's CDR3 is CASRGGQPQHF. The CDR3 DNA reads TGTGCCAGCAGGGGGGGTCAGCCCCAGCATTTT.

The chain uses TRBV6-6 and TRBJ2-7; 12 bases map to TRBD1. V trimming: 5 bases; J trimming: 4 bases; junction bases outside the gene matches: 6. The CDR3 is made up of 15 amino acids. Germline lookup yields CDR1 MNHNY and CDR2 SVGAGI (reference sequence). The CDR3: CASSTGTGGGYEQYF. The DNA of the CDR3 is TGTGCCAGCAGTACCGGGACAGGGGGCGGATACGAGCAGTACTTC.

The chain employs TRBV12-5 and TRBJ2-3; the D gene is possibly TRBD2 (6 bases). CDR3 length: 15 amino acids. The germline gives CDR1 LGHNT, CDR2 FRNRAP. V was clipped by 5 bases and J by 0 bases, with 12 bases between them. CDR3: CASGASGTSTDTQYF. CDR3 in DNA: TGTGCTAGTGGTGCATCCGGGACTAGCACAGATACGCAGTATTTT. The whole variable domain, filled in from reference TRBV12-5 and TRBJ2-3, reads DARVTQTPRHKVTEMGQEVTMRCQPILGHNTVFWYRQTMMQGLELLAYFRNRAPLDDSGMPKDRFSAEMPDATLATLKIQPSEPRDSAVYFCASGASGTSTDTQYFGPGTRLTVL.

In the case of this clone: This sample includes further DNA sequences coding for the same CDR3. The V gene is TRBV5-1, the J gene TRBJ2-3, with 8 bases that match TRBD2. V shed 2 bases, J shed 0 bases, and the junction held 2 bases outside the gene matches. Per the germline V gene, CDR1 is SGHRS and CDR2 is YFSETQ. This CDR3 comprises 15 residues. For the CDR3, the DNA is TGCGCCAGCAGCTTCGGGGGGGCTAGCACAGATACGCAGTATTTT. Amino acids: CASSFGGASTDTQYF.

A few counts support this clone. J is TRBJ1-6 and V is TRBV27; 7 nucleotides align to TRBD1. The germline gives CDR1 MNHEY, CDR2 SMNVEV (reference sequence). This CDR3 is 14 amino acids long. Unmatched junction bases numbered 7, after V lost 8 bases and J lost 6 bases. This CDR3 reads CASSPGTANSPLHF. The CDR3 nucleotides are TGTGCCAGCTCTCCCGGGACAGCTAATTCACCCCTCCACTTT.

About this clone: This sample also contains other DNA sequences that code for the same CDR3. The chain recombines TRBV9 with TRBJ2-7, with D possibly matching TRBD2 (6 bases). V was pared by 0 bases and J by 3 bases, with 10 bases between. CDR3 size: 14 residues. Germline values: CDR1 SGDLS, CDR2 YYNGEE. In DNA form, the CDR3 reads TGTGCCAGCAGCGTAGGTGGAGGGAACTACGAGCAGTACTTC. It yields the protein CASSVGGGNYEQYF. The variable domain in full, with the rest retrieved from reference TRBV9 and TRBJ2-7, is DSGVTQTPKHLITATGQRVTLRCSPRSGDLSVYWYQQSLDQGLQFLIQYYNGEERAKGNILERFSAQQFPDLHSELNLSSLELGDSALYFCASSVGGGNYEQYFGPGTRLTVT.

This clone is judged medium-sized. The chain links TRBV7-9 to TRBJ1-1; a weak D match, TRBD1 (6 bases). The CDR3 runs to 13 residues. Germline V CDR1 and CDR2: SEHNR, FQNEAQ (reference sequence). V lost 0 bases to trimming and J lost 11 bases, with 13 bases between them. The CDR3: CASSLALSGDAFF. CDR3 DNA sequence: TGTGCCAGCAGCTTAGCGTTGTCAGGGGATGCTTTCTTT.

The rearrangement links TRBV7-2 to TRBJ2-2, with D possibly TRBD2 on 5 matching bases. V shed 5 bases and J shed 3 bases, with 13 bases lying between them. This CDR3 spans 15 amino acids. Germline V CDR1 and CDR2: SGHTA, FQGNSA. The CDR3 region has the DNA TGTGCCAGCAGCCTCCGACTAACCGACACCGGGGAGCTGTTTTTT. This gives the protein CASSLRLTDTGELFF.

This chain joins TRBV30 and TRBJ1-2; 9 bases line up with TRBD1. The V gene's germline CDR1 is GTSNPN and CDR2 SVGIG (reference sequence). V gave up 1 base and J gave up 6 bases; unmatched junction bases: 9. This CDR3 is built from 15 residues. The CDR3 nucleotides read TGTGCCTGGAGTGCCTCCTTCACAGGGGGCCATGGCTACACCTTC. This gives the protein CAWSASFTGGHGYTF.

This rearrangement joins TRBV30 to TRBJ1-1, with D possibly TRBD1 on 5 matching bases. CDR3 length: 14 residues. The germline V and J ends were trimmed by 5 bases and 0 bases, with 13 bases remaining between them. In germline, CDR1 is GTSNPN, CDR2 SVGIG (reference sequence). CDR3 sequence reads: CAWLRTRLNTEAFF. The CDR3 nucleotides read TGTGCCTGGTTGCGGACACGGTTGAACACTGAAGCTTTCTTT.

In its sample, this clone was seen a few times. This rearrangement joins TRBV2 to TRBJ1-5, with 7 bases that match TRBD1. Germline CDR1 reads SNHLY; CDR2 reads FYNNEI. The CDR3 is 14 residues long. J lost 6 bases, V lost 9 bases, and 11 bases had no gene match. CDR3 in DNA: TGTGCCAGTCGGGGACAGCAGATTAGTCAGCCCCAGCATTTT. Protein product: CASRGQQISQPQHF. The variable domain in full, completed from reference TRBV2 and TRBJ1-5, reads EPEVTQTPSHQVTQMGQEVILRCVPISNHLYFYWYRQILGQKVEFLVSFYNNEISEKSEIFDDQFSVERPDGSNFTLKIRSTKLEDSAMYFCASRGQQISQPQHFGDGTRLSIL.

The V and J genes are TRBV10-3 and TRBJ1-3; TRBD1 might be the D (5 bases). V lost 0 bases, J lost 2 bases, and 11 bases lay in between. The germline V gene has CDR1 ENHRY and CDR2 SYGVKD. The CDR3 has 16 residues. CDR3 residues: CAISESVRGAGNTIYF. The CDR3 DNA follows: TGTGCCATCAGTGAGTCGGTGCGGGGGGCTGGAAACACCATATATTTT.

The rearrangement joins TRBV28 to TRBJ2-1, with TRBD1 matching over 7 bases. This CDR3 has 18 residues. Germline V gene lookup returns CDR1 MDHEN and CDR2 SYDVKM. Germline trimming cut 2 bases from V and 4 bases from J; bases unmatched to any gene: 14. CDR3 sequence: CASSLAVVRDRRYNEQFF. The CDR3 nucleotides are TGTGCCAGCAGTTTAGCGGTCGTTCGGGACAGACGATACAATGAGCAGTTCTTC. Supplemented by reference TRBV28 and TRBJ2-1, the full variable domain reads DVKVTQSSRYLVKRTGEKVFLECVQDMDHENMFWYRQDPGLGLRLIYFSYDVKMKEKGDIPEGYSVSREKKERFSLILESASTNQTSMYLCASSLAVVRDRRYNEQFFGPGTRLTVL.